This T cell receptor (beta chain) stems from a study of blood T cell repertoires in COVID-19 (dated by TCRdb to the early 2020s). At the level of the whole study: Collaborator samples came from the United States, Italy and Spain and covered acute and convalescent phases of COVID-19. The material from the prospective study consisted of cDNA or gDNA derived from T cells, B-cell-depleted T cells, or PBMCs. The dataset comprised deeply sampled blood TCRbeta repertoires from subjects exposed to, actively infected with, or recovered from COVID-19. The repertoires were released in a freely available public database intended as a resource for research on the immune response to SARS-CoV-2. Samples were obtained from the ongoing ImmuneRACE study (first 160 participants) and from 1,000 to 1,500 subjects provided by 6 global collaborators. A de-identified subject ID, COVID-19 status, age in years and sex were almost always included in the sample metadata. Where HLA class I and class II types were available, the types were taken from metadata supplied by the sample provider, not from assay-based typing. Broader findings and caveats from the paper: The quantity of clinical and demographic metadata differed by source and by participant and was supplied without curation.

TCRbeta CDR3 regions were amplified from genomic DNA by means of the immunoSEQ Assay, a bias-controlled multiplex PCR. The study's own analysis went as follows. The number of nucleated cells in each sample was estimated by amplification of reference gene primers within the assay. Sequence reads were collapsed and filtered to measure the absolute abundance of every unique TCRbeta CDR3 rearrangement. Productive Simpson clonality was computed per sample as the square root of Simpson's diversity index over productive rearrangements. Entries here come from immuneACCESS through TCRdb and include only in-frame sequences with V and J called. Some clones fail to appear in such tables; in the studies checked, an unresolved V gene covers under half of the shortfall, and the cause of the remainder is unknown. That table is the source of V, J and clone size, and D and trimming were worked out from the DNA. The sample table holds fewer than 50,000 clones, of which more than 75% were seen once. Roughly 19% of the sample comes from the top ten.

On this clone: Its antigen is unknown. Base qualities are not provided; no much larger clone lies one nucleotide away.

Ends trimmed: V by 7 bases, J by 5 bases; bases unmatched to a gene: 13. Including the terminal cysteine and phenylalanine, the CDR3 comprises 15 residues. CDR3 DNA only is kept here, 45 bases in frame from base 1. Based on the germline V gene (reference sequence), the CDR1 and CDR2 sequences are LNHDA and SQIVND. Whole blood was collected in K2EDTA tubes by collaborating institutions according to the institutions' own protocols. For TCRbeta analysis, collaborators shipped samples in one of three forms: frozen whole blood, isolated PBMCs, or DNA extracted from either of those sample types. Sequencing used peripheral blood. This TCR derives from a man aged 65 to 85 with acute or convalescent COVID-19. This chain is built from TRBV19 and TRBJ1-1; 7 nucleotides in the junction match TRBD1. The CDR3 corresponds to CASTGQGGLVTEAFF. The nucleotide sequence is given as TGTGCCAGTACTGGGCAGGGGGGCTTGGTGACTGAAGCTTTCTTT.